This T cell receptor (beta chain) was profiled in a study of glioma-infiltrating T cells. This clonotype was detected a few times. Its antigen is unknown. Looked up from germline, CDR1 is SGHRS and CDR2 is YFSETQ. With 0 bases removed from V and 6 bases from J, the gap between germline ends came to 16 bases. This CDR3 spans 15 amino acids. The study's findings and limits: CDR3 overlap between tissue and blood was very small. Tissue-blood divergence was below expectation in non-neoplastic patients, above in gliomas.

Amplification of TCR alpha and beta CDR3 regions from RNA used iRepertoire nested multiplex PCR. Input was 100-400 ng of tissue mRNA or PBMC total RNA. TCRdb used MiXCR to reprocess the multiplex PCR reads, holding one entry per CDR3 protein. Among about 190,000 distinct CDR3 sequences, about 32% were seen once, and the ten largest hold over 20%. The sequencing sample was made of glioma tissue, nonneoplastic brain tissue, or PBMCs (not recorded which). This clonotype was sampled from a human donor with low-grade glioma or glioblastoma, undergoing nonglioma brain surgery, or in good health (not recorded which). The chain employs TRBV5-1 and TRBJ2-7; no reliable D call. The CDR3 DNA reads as TGCGCCAGCAGCTTGGATGGCGCCAACCCCTCCGAGCAGTACTTC. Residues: CASSLDGANPSEQYF.